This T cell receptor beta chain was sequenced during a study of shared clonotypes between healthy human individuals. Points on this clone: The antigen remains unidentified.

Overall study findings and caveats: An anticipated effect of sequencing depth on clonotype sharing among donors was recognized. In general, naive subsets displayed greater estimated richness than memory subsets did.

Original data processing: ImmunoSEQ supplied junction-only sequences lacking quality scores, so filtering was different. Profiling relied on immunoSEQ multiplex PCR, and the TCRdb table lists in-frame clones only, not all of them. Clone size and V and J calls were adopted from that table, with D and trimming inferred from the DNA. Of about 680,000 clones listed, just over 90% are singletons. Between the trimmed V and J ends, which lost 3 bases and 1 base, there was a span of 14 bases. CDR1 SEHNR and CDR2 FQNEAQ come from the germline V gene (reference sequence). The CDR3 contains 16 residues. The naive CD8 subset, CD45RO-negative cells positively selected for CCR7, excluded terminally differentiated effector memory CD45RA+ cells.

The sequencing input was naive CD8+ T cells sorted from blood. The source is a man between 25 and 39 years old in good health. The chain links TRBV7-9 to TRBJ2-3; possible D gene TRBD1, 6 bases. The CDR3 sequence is CASSFQSGAGTDTQYF. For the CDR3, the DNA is TGTGCCAGCAGCTTTCAGTCAGGGGCGGGCACAGATACGCAGTATTTT.